Shown below are 27 T cell receptor beta chains from a single sample sequenced in a study of T-cell memory formation after mild COVID-19. MiXCR, applied by TCRdb to the 5' RACE reads, yields one record per CDR3 protein. The sample includes around 370,000 distinct CDR3 sequences, 21% of them seen just once. The source material was PBMCs or a T cell subset sorted from them (not recorded which). Receptor source: an adult woman who had mild COVID-19 (a few samples of this study predate the infection). Cell type and time point are not known.

This chain connects TRBV5-1 to TRBJ1-1; 7 nucleotides line up with TRBD1. The CDR3 sequence is 16 residues long. Unmatched junction bases numbered 10, after V lost 2 bases and J lost 3 bases. CDR1 is SGHRS, CDR2 YFSETQ, per germline. The CDR3 DNA sequence: TGCGCCAGCAGCTTCCGACAGGGCCCGGGAGACACTGAAGCTTTCTTT. Translating gives CASSFRQGPGDTEAFF. Combining the CDR3 with reference TRBV5-1 and TRBJ1-1 gives the whole variable domain KAGVTQTPRYLIKTRGQQVTLSCSPISGHRSVSWYQQTPGQGLQFLFEYFSETQRNKGNFPGRFSGRQFSNSRSEMNVSTLELGDSALYLCASSFRQGPGDTEAFFGQGTRLTVV.

This clonotype has ten or more counts. The chain has TRBV7-2 and TRBJ2-5, with a tentative D call TRBD2 (7 bases). The germline V gene encodes CDR1 SGHTA and CDR2 FQGNSA. This CDR3 contains 14 residues. The V gene lost 7 bases and the J gene lost 1 base, with 13 bases spanning the gap. The CDR3 sequence is CASKGRGGQETQYF. In nucleotides, the CDR3 is TGTGCCAGCAAAGGGAGGGGGGGCCAAGAGACCCAGTACTTC.

This chain connects TRBV7-8 to TRBJ2-3, with D perhaps TRBD1 or TRBD2 (6 bases each). The CDR3 is made up of 18 amino acids. V was pared by 1 base and J by 0 bases, with 17 bases between. Germline-derived CDR1 and CDR2 are SGHVS and FQNEAQ. CDR3 protein: CASSLGEQGGLSTDTQYF. DNA of the CDR3: TGTGCCAGCAGCTTAGGGGAACAGGGAGGTCTCAGCACAGATACGCAGTATTTT.

The V call is TRBV9, the J call TRBJ2-5, with 8 nucleotides matching TRBD2. Trimming cost V 3 bases and J 5 bases; bases outside gene matches: 6. The germline V gene encodes CDR1 SGDLS and CDR2 YYNGEE. CDR3 size: 14 residues. The CDR3 DNA follows: TGTGCCAGCAGCGCCACGGGGGGGCACGAGACCCAGTACTTC. Its translation: CASSATGGHETQYF.

The chain recombines TRBV24-1 with TRBJ2-5, with TRBD1 matching 8 bases. In germline, CDR1 is KGHDR, CDR2 SFDVKD. CDR3 length equals 16 residues. With 2 bases clipped from V and 5 bases from J, the junction kept 9 bases outside the gene matches. CDR3 sequence: CATSDSTGGLLETQYF. The CDR3 DNA reads TGTGCCACCAGTGATTCAACAGGGGGTCTGTTGGAGACCCAGTACTTC.

The chain has TRBV23-1 and TRBJ2-7; D gene unclear. TRBV23-1 has ORF status, its function being uncertain. The CDR3 length is 12 residues. V was pared by 10 bases and J by 6 bases, with 16 bases between. The CDR3: CATARRGSEQYF. CDR3 nucleotide sequence: TGCGCCACCGCCCGACGCGGCTCCGAGCAGTACTTC.

The J gene is TRBJ2-1, the V gene TRBV4-2; 13 nucleotides align to TRBD2. With V trimmed by 0 bases and J by 0 bases, 5 bases remained unmatched. Germline-derived CDR1 and CDR2 are LGHNA and YNFKEQ. CDR3 length: 19 amino acids. The CDR3: CASSQEGGLAGASYNEQFF. CDR3 nucleotide sequence: TGTGCCAGCAGCCAAGAAGGCGGACTAGCGGGAGCCTCCTACAATGAGCAGTTCTTC.

The table lists this clonotype with a few counts. The gene calls are TRBV13 and TRBJ2-7; tentatively, D is TRBD1 (5 bases). V was clipped by 5 bases and J by 6 bases, with 20 bases between them. CDR3 length: 15 residues. Germline values: CDR1 PRHDT, CDR2 FYEKMQ (reference sequence). The CDR3 DNA sequence: TGTGCCAGCAGCGCGAAGGGGCCTGAAGGATTCGAGCAGTACTTC. Residues: CASSAKGPEGFEQYF.

This clonotype turned up a few times. The rearrangement links TRBV7-9 to TRBJ2-3, with D unclear. CDR1 SEHNR and CDR2 FQNEAQ come from the germline V gene (reference sequence). V was cut by 5 bases and J by 2 bases, with 8 bases left in between. The CDR3 covers 13 residues. The CDR3 region is CASSLQHTDTQYF. DNA for the CDR3: TGTGCCAGCAGCCTACAGCACACAGATACGCAGTATTTT.

This clonotype was detected only a few times. This sequence joins TRBV5-1 and TRBJ2-7; D is possibly TRBD1 (6 bases). The CDR3 loop spans 15 amino acids. Germline CDR1 reads SGHRS; CDR2 reads YFSETQ. Trimming took off 2 bases at V and 5 bases at J, with 17 bases between the two ends. This chain's CDR3 is CASSLSDLRGHEQYF. CDR3 bases: TGCGCCAGCAGCTTAAGTGATCTCAGGGGCCACGAGCAGTACTTC.

The J gene is TRBJ1-5, the V gene TRBV2; D ambiguous. Trimming shortened V by 7 bases and J by 0 bases, and 10 bases separated the two germline ends. Germline V gene sequence: CDR1 SNHLY, CDR2 FYNNEI. The CDR3 has 14 residues. CDR3 in DNA: TGTGCCAGCACCTATCGATCTAGCAATCAGCCCCAGCATTTT. Its translation is CASTYRSSNQPQHF. The whole variable domain, filled in from reference TRBV2 and TRBJ1-5, reads EPEVTQTPSHQVTQMGQEVILRCVPISNHLYFYWYRQILGQKVEFLVSFYNNEISEKSEIFDDQFSVERPDGSNFTLKIRSTKLEDSAMYFCASTYRSSNQPQHFGDGTRLSIL.

J is TRBJ2-1 and V is TRBV7-2; D gene uncertain. This CDR3 has 14 residues. Trimming left V 5 bases short and J 4 bases short, with 12 bases between. Germline V gives CDR1 SGHTA, CDR2 FQGNSA. The CDR3, as DNA: TGTGCCAGCAGCCCCACCCCAGGATACAATGAGCAGTTCTTC. It is translated as CASSPTPGYNEQFF.

This chain links TRBV7-9 with TRBJ2-5; 15 positions match TRBD2. In germline, CDR1 is SEHNR, CDR2 FQNEAQ (reference sequence). J was trimmed by 2 bases and V by 5 bases; bases with no gene match: 12. The CDR3 loop spans 19 amino acids. This chain's CDR3 is CASSPVVGTSGGLQETQYF. As DNA, the CDR3 is TGTGCCAGCAGCCCAGTGGTCGGGACTAGCGGGGGGCTTCAAGAGACCCAGTACTTC. Combining the CDR3 with reference TRBV7-9 and TRBJ2-5 gives the whole variable domain DTGVSQNPRHKITKRGQNVTFRCDPISEHNRLYWYRQTLGQGPEFLTYFQNEAQLEKSRLLSDRFSAERPKGSFSTLEIQRTEQGDSAMYLCASSPVVGTSGGLQETQYFGPGTRLLVL.

The chain joins TRBV9 to TRBJ1-2; 8 bases match TRBD1. The CDR3 is made up of 13 amino acids. Germline V gene lookup returns CDR1 SGDLS and CDR2 YYNGEE. V lost 4 bases to trimming and J lost 7 bases; unmatched junction nucleotides: 6. In nucleotides, the CDR3 is TGTGCCAGCAGCTTGAACAGGGGGACTGGCTACACCTTC. It codes for CASSLNRGTGYTF.

Written as DNA, the CDR3 is TGTGCCAGCAGCGTGTATGGCAATGAGCAGTTCTTC. Its protein is CASSVYGNEQFF. The J gene is TRBJ2-1, the V gene TRBV9; unclear D gene. Trimming shortened V by 2 bases and J by 6 bases, and 6 bases separated the two germline ends. CDR1 SGDLS and CDR2 YYNGEE come from the germline V gene. This CDR3 is built from 12 residues.

This clonotype was seen ten or more times. The chain recombines TRBV5-1 with TRBJ1-1; D ambiguous. CDR1 is SGHRS, CDR2 YFSETQ, per germline. This CDR3 is built from 14 residues. The V end was cut by 4 bases, the J end by 8 bases, with 18 bases between. The CDR3 region has the DNA TGCGCCAGCAGCACCTACGGACGTAGAATGGAAGCTTTCTTT. Translating gives CASSTYGRRMEAFF.

V gene TRBV24-1 combines with J gene TRBJ2-3, with D possibly matching TRBD2 (6 bases). Germline CDR1 is KGHDR and CDR2 is SFDVKD. Between the trimmed V and J ends, which lost 5 bases and 3 bases, there was a span of 8 bases. CDR3 size: 13 residues. This CDR3 reads CATSAGGTDTQYF. The DNA of the CDR3 is TGTGCCACCAGTGCCGGGGGAACAGATACGCAGTATTTT.

This clonotype was found a few times. The V gene is TRBV5-1, the J gene TRBJ1-2, with 9 positions matching TRBD1. V trimming: 1 base; J trimming: 6 bases; junction bases outside the gene matches: 4. The CDR3 runs 14 residues. Per germline, CDR1 SGHRS and CDR2 YFSETQ. Written as DNA, the CDR3 is TGCGCCAGCAGCTTGACAGGGGGCTCGGATGGCTACACCTTC. This gives the protein CASSLTGGSDGYTF.

This clonotype was seen a handful of times. In DNA, the CDR3 is TGTGCCAGCAGCTTAGAGCGACAGTCATCTGAAGCTTTCTTT. It yields the protein CASSLERQSSEAFF. The rearrangement links TRBV11-2 to TRBJ1-1; weak D call: TRBD1 (5 bases). Between the trimmed V and J ends, which lost 0 bases and 6 bases, there was a span of 11 bases. This CDR3 contains 14 residues. Germline CDR1 and CDR2: SGHAT and FQNNGV.

The genes are TRBV6-5 and TRBJ2-1, with TRBD2 matching 9 bases. The CDR3 spans 20 residues. The germline V gene has CDR1 MNHEY and CDR2 SVGAGI. V lost 0 bases and J lost 0; bases outside the gene matches: 12. CDR3 in DNA: TGTGCCAGCAGTTACTCGAGTTGGCTAGCGGGGCCCTACTCCTACAATGAGCAGTTCTTC. Its protein is CASSYSSWLAGPYSYNEQFF.

This clonotype was detected a few times. The chain couples TRBV5-1 to TRBJ1-1; D not certain. Trimming stripped 1 base from V and 1 base from J, with 11 bases between. Germline CDR1 and CDR2: SGHRS and YFSETQ. The CDR3 contains 15 residues. Here the CDR3 reads CASSLFDGKNTEAFF. The CDR3 coding sequence is TGCGCCAGCAGCTTGTTTGACGGAAAGAACACTGAAGCTTTCTTT.

V is TRBV9 and J is TRBJ2-2, with D perhaps being TRBD1 or TRBD2 (5 bases each). V was shortened by 0 bases and J by 7 bases, with 10 bases between the two germline ends. This CDR3 has 14 residues. Germline V gene lookup returns CDR1 SGDLS and CDR2 YYNGEE. The CDR3, as DNA: TGTGCCAGCAGCGTAGTTGTGGGACGCGGGGAGCTGTTTTTT. This translates into CASSVVVGRGELFF.

The chain is built from TRBV10-3 and TRBJ2-1, with 8 bases lining up with TRBD1. This CDR3 is built from 13 residues. Trimming at V came to 7 bases and at J to 7 bases, leaving 6 bases not matched to a gene. Germline values: CDR1 ENHRY, CDR2 SYGVKD. CDR3 coding DNA: TGTGCCATCAAGACAGGGGTTGGTAATGAGCAGTTCTTC. Amino acid sequence: CAIKTGVGNEQFF.

The table lists this clonotype with a few counts. This chain links TRBV18 with TRBJ1-4; 8 bases are shared with TRBD1. CDR3 length equals 16 residues. After removal of 3 bases from V and 8 bases from J, the junction contained 11 bases not matched to a gene. From germline, CDR1 is KGHSH and CDR2 LQKENI. The CDR3 reads CASSPHPLDRAEKLFF. The CDR3 coding sequence is TGTGCCAGCTCACCCCACCCCTTGGACAGGGCAGAAAAACTGTTTTTT.

This clonotype has only a few counts. The chain links TRBV7-8 to TRBJ2-1; 12 nucleotides align to TRBD2. V trimming: 7 bases; J trimming: 5 bases; junction bases outside the gene matches: 6. Germline V CDR1 and CDR2: SGHVS, FQNEAQ. The CDR3 is 15 residues long. The CDR3 sequence: CASTRTSGTDNEQFF. The DNA of the CDR3 is TGTGCCAGCACAAGGACTAGCGGGACGGACAATGAGCAGTTCTTC.

V is TRBV12-3 or TRBV12-4 and J is TRBJ1-1; D unresolved. The CDR3 loop spans 14 amino acids. V was clipped by 3 bases and J by 1 base, with 9 bases between them. This CDR3 reads CASSFGLTNTEAFF. The CDR3 DNA sequence: TGTGCCAGCAGTTTCGGACTCACGAACACTGAAGCTTTCTTT.

The genes are TRBV11-2 and TRBJ1-4; possibly TRBD1 for D (6 bases). The CDR3 has 11 residues. V lost 4 bases and J 13 bases, leaving 10 bases between the germline ends. Germline CDR1 and CDR2: SGHAT and FQNNGV. CDR3 protein: CASSSGQILFF. The CDR3 nucleotides read TGTGCCAGCAGCTCGGGACAAATACTGTTTTTT.